This T cell receptor beta chain appears in the sequencing data of a study of cytomegalovirus exposure and HLA in healthy donors. Notes on this clone: Antigen: not known.

The V and J ends lost 4 bases and 5 bases respectively, with 13 bases between them. The CDR3 is made up of 14 amino acids. Germline V gene sequence: CDR1 LGHNA, CDR2 YSLEER. Whole-study results and caveats: Association of a missense DCLRE1C variant with TCR beta V- and J-gene trimming was reported in a later analysis. One cluster of highly shared sequence variants probably arose as a sequencing artifact. CMV serostatus was the sole immune exposure data available.

The study ran its PCR with 60 Vbeta and 13 Jbeta primers. The protocol was immunoSEQ multiplex PCR, while the TCRdb copy is restricted to in-frame clones and leaves out a portion. In all, the sample yields some 130,000 clones. Sequences were obtained from PBMCs. This chain connects TRBV4-3 to TRBJ2-3; D perhaps matches TRBD1 (6 bases). The TCR sequence derives from a woman aged 40 to 55 in good health and CMV-seropositive. DNA of the CDR3: TGCGCCAGCAGCCTTTCCCGAGGGGGAGATACGCAGTATTTT. Translation gives CASSLSRGGDTQYF.